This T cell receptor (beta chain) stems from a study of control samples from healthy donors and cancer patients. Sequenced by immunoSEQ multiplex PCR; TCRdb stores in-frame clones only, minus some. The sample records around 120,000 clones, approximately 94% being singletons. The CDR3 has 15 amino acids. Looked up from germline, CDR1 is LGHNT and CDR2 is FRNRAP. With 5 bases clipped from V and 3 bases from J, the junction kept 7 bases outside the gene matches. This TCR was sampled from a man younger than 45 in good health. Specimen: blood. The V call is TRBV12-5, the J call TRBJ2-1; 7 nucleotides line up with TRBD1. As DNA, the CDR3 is TGTGCTAGTGGTATTCCGTCAGGGGGCTACAATGAGCAGTTCTTC. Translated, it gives CASGIPSGGYNEQFF.